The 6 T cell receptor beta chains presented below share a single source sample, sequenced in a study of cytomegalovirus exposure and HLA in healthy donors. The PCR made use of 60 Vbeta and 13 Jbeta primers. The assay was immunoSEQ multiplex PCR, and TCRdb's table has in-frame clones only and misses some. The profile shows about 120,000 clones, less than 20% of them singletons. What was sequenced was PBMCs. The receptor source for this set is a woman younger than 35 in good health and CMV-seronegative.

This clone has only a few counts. CDR3 nucleotides: TGTGCCAGCAGCCACCCGGGACTAGCGGGAAACACCGGGGAGCTGTTTTTT. Its protein is CASSHPGLAGNTGELFF. The rearrangement joins TRBV7-6 to TRBJ2-2; the match to TRBD2 covers 13 bases. CDR3 length: 17 residues. V dropped 5 bases and J dropped 2; count of bases not matched to a gene: 5. CDR1 is SGHVS, CDR2 FNYEAQ, per germline.

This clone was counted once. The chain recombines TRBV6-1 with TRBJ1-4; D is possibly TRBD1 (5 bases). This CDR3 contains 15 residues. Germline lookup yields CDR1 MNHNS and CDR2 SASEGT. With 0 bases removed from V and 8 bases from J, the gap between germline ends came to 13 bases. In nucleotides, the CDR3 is TGTGCCAGCAGTGAAGCGGCCGGAGGGGAGGAAAAACTGTTTTTT. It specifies CASSEAAGGEEKLFF.

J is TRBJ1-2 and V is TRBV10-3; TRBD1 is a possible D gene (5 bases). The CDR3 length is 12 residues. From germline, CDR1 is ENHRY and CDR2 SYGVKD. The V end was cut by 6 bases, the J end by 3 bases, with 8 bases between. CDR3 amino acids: CAIRGGDYGYTF. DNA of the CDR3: TGTGCCATCAGGGGAGGGGACTATGGCTACACCTTC.

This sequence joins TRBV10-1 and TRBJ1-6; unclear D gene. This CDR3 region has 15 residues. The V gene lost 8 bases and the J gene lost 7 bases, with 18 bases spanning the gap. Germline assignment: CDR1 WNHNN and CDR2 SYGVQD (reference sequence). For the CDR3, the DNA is TGCGCCAGCTCCCGGAGGGCCGCTGCAAATTCACCCCTCCACTTT. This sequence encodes CASSRRAAANSPLHF.

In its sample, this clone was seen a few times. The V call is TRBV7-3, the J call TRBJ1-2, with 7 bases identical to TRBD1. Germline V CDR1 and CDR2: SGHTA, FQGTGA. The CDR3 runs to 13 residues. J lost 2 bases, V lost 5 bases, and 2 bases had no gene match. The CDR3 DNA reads TGTGCCAGCAGCGTGGACAGGAACTATGGCTACACCTTC. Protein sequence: CASSVDRNYGYTF. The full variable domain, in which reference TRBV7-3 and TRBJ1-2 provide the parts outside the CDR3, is GAGVSQTPSNKVTEKGKYVELRCDPISGHTALYWYRQSLGQGPEFLIYFQGTGAADDSGLPNDRFFAVRPEGSVSTLKIQRTERGDSAVYLCASSVDRNYGYTFGSGTRLTVV.

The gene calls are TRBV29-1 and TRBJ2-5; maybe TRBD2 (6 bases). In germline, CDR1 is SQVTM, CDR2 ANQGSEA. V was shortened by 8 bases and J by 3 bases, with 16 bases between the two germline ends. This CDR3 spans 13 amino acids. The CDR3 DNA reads TGCAGCTCCACCCGGGACTTAAAAGAGACCCAGTACTTC. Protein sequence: CSSTRDLKETQYF.